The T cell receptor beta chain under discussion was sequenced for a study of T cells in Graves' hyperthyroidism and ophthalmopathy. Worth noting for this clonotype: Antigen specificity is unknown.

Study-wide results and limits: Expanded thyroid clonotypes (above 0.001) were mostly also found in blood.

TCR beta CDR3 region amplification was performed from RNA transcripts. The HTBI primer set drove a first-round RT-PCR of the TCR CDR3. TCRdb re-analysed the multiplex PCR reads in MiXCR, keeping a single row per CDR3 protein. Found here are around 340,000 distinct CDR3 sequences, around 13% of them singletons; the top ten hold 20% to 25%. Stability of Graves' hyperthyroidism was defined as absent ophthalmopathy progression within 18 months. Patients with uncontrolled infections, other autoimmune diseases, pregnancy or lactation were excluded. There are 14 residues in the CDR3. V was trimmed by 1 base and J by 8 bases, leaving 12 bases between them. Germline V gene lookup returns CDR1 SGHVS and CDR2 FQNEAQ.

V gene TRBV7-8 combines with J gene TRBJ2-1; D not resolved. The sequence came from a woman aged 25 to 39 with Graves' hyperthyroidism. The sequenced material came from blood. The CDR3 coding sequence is TGTGCCAGCAGCTTAGAGACACCGAAGGATGAGCAGTTCTTC. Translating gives CASSLETPKDEQFF.